Following are 23 T cell receptor beta chains from one sample sequenced in a study of blood T cell repertoires in COVID-19. The table came from immunoSEQ multiplex PCR; TCRdb's copy has only in-frame clones and leaves some out. The table has about 350,000 clones, 75% to 90% seen once. Sample: peripheral blood. These receptors came from a woman aged 45-59 years with COVID-19, enrolled during active disease.

The rearrangement links TRBV7-9 to TRBJ2-7; no firm D call. In germline, CDR1 is SEHNR, CDR2 FQNEAQ (reference sequence). V was shortened by 2 bases and J by 6 bases, with 11 bases between the two germline ends. This CDR3 region has 13 residues. The CDR3 sequence is CASSLPSLSEQYF. The CDR3 DNA is TGTGCCAGCAGCTTACCTTCTCTAAGCGAGCAGTACTTC.

The V call is TRBV7-9, the J call TRBJ2-7; the D gene is possibly TRBD1 (6 bases). V lost 4 bases and J lost 1, with 11 bases in between. Germline V gene data show CDR1 as SEHNR and CDR2 as FQNEAQ (reference sequence). CDR3 length equals 14 residues. CDR3 in amino acids: CASSYGQPSYEQYF. The CDR3 nucleotides read TGTGCCAGCAGCTACGGACAGCCTTCCTACGAGCAGTACTTC.

The rearrangement links TRBV30 to TRBJ1-5; TRBD1 matches at 8 bases. Trimming took 2 bases from V and 7 from J; bases not matched to a gene: 7. The CDR3 extends over 14 amino acids. Germline V gene data show CDR1 as GTSNPN and CDR2 as SVGIG (reference sequence). The CDR3, as DNA: TGTGCCTGGAGTACCGGACAGGGCGACCAGCCCCAGCATTTT. This sequence encodes CAWSTGQGDQPQHF. Full variable domain (remainder filled in from reference TRBV30 and TRBJ1-5): SQTIHQWPATLVQPVGSPLSLECTVEGTSNPNLYWYRQAAGRGLQLLFYSVGIGQISSEVPQNLSASRPQDRQFILSSKKLLLSDSGFYLCAWSTGQGDQPQHFGDGTRLSIL.

As concerns this clone: Other nucleotide sequences from this sample produce the same CDR3. The CDR3 spells CASSLLAGGTDTQYF. For the CDR3, the DNA is TGTGCCAGCAGCTTGCTAGCGGGAGGCACAGATACGCAGTATTTT. V gene TRBV5-6 combines with J gene TRBJ2-3, with TRBD2 matching 10 bases. V dropped 1 base and J dropped 1; count of bases not matched to a gene: 0. Germline CDR1 is SGHDT and CDR2 is YYEEEE. CDR3 length: 15 residues.

This rearrangement joins TRBV2 to TRBJ2-1, with TRBD2 matching over 11 bases. CDR3 length: 15 residues. CDR1 is SNHLY and CDR2 is FYNNEI in the germline V gene. V lost 9 bases to trimming and J lost 4 bases; unmatched junction nucleotides: 8. In DNA form, the CDR3 reads TGTGCCAGGGGACATATAGCGGGAGGGTACAATGAGCAGTTCTTC. This codes for CARGHIAGGYNEQFF. Full variable domain (remainder filled in from reference TRBV2 and TRBJ2-1): EPEVTQTPSHQVTQMGQEVILRCVPISNHLYFYWYRQILGQKVEFLVSFYNNEISEKSEIFDDQFSVERPDGSNFTLKIRSTKLEDSAMYFCARGHIAGGYNEQFFGPGTRLTVL.

This chain connects TRBV6-5 to TRBJ2-2; D is possibly TRBD2 (6 bases). Trimming stripped 5 bases from V and 4 bases from J, with 14 bases between. CDR1 is MNHEY, CDR2 SVGAGI, per germline. The CDR3 runs 15 residues. This chain's CDR3 is CASSHGGRGTGELFF. For the CDR3, the DNA is TGTGCCAGCAGTCACGGGGGTCGAGGCACCGGGGAGCTGTTTTTT.

The chain joins TRBV2 to TRBJ1-2; 12 positions match TRBD1. CDR1 is SNHLY, CDR2 FYNNEI, per germline. The CDR3 covers 14 residues. After removal of 5 bases from V and 7 bases from J, the junction contained 5 bases not matched to a gene. CDR3 coding DNA: TGTGCCAGCAGTCGGGACAGGGGGCCGGTTGGCTACACCTTC. Amino acids: CASSRDRGPVGYTF.

This chain joins TRBV9 and TRBJ2-7, with D maybe TRBD1 (7 bases). The CDR3 totals 15 residues. The germline V gene encodes CDR1 SGDLS and CDR2 YYNGEE. Between the trimmed V and J ends, which lost 4 bases and 0 bases, there was a span of 14 bases. For the CDR3, the DNA is TGTGCCAGCAGCCTAATGCAGGGGGGCTCCTACGAGCAGTACTTC. Its translation is CASSLMQGGSYEQYF.

The rearrangement uses TRBV7-8 and TRBJ2-1, with D unclear. Per germline, CDR1 SGHVS and CDR2 FQNEAQ. The V end lost 1 base, the J end lost 7 bases, and 8 bases lay between the germline ends. The CDR3 covers 13 residues. The CDR3 sequence: CASSLGVSNEQFF. The CDR3, as DNA: TGTGCCAGCAGCTTAGGAGTTTCTAATGAGCAGTTCTTC.

This clone occurred a few times. The V and J genes are TRBV29-1 and TRBJ1-3; D gene ambiguous. The CDR3 covers 14 residues. Germline lookup yields CDR1 SQVTM and CDR2 ANQGSEA. Trimming took off 4 bases at V and 2 bases at J, with 12 bases between the two ends. CDR3 sequence reads: CSVAVFLTGNTIYF. CDR3 nucleotides: TGCAGCGTTGCGGTCTTCTTGACTGGAAACACCATATATTTT. Looking up the rest from reference TRBV29-1 and TRBJ1-3 gives the full variable domain: SAVISQKPSRDICQRGTSLTIQCQVDSQVTMMFWYRQQPGQSLTLIATANQGSEATYESGFVIDKFPISRPNLTFSTLTVSNMSPEDSSIYLCSVAVFLTGNTIYFGEGSWLTVV.

The chain has TRBV5-1 and TRBJ2-3, with 8 bases identical to TRBD2. Germline V gene data show CDR1 as SGHRS and CDR2 as YFSETQ. V lost 0 bases, J lost 1 base, and 10 bases stayed unmatched. The CDR3 length is 18 residues. The CDR3 sequence is CASSLALTGGFGTDTQYF. Written as DNA, the CDR3 is TGCGCCAGCAGCTTGGCCTTGACGGGAGGGTTTGGCACAGATACGCAGTATTTT. The whole variable domain, remainder taken from reference TRBV5-1 and TRBJ2-3, is KAGVTQTPRYLIKTRGQQVTLSCSPISGHRSVSWYQQTPGQGLQFLFEYFSETQRNKGNFPGRFSGRQFSNSRSEMNVSTLELGDSALYLCASSLALTGGFGTDTQYFGPGTRLTVL.

This rearrangement joins TRBV25-1 to TRBJ2-1; 7 bases are a match to TRBD2. V lost 6 bases, J lost 2 bases, and 7 bases stayed unmatched. The CDR3 is 15 residues long. Germline V gives CDR1 MGHDK, CDR2 SYGVNS. The CDR3 loop is CASSLGGTAYNEQFF. CDR3 nucleotide sequence: TGTGCCAGCAGCCTGGGGGGGACTGCCTACAATGAGCAGTTCTTC.

A remark on this clone: One end of the junction varies from germline; a read error may be responsible. V gene TRBV19 combines with J gene TRBJ1-4; D is unresolved. The germline V gene encodes CDR1 LNHDA and CDR2 SQIVND (reference sequence). This CDR3 has 13 amino acids. CDR3 DNA sequence: TGTGCCAGTAGTATAGGAACTTATGAAAAACTGTTTTTT. Translation: CASSIGTYEKLFF.

This clone came up once. The rearrangement uses TRBV14 and TRBJ1-2; 8 bases are a match to TRBD1. Germline V gene lookup returns CDR1 SGHDN and CDR2 FVKESK. V was clipped by 4 bases and J by 0 bases; unmatched bases: 4. This CDR3 is built from 15 residues. The CDR3 bases are TGTGCCAGCAGCCCCGGGACAGGAGCTAACTATGGCTACACCTTC. Amino acids: CASSPGTGANYGYTF. Full variable domain (remainder filled in from reference TRBV14 and TRBJ1-2): EAGVTQFPSHSVIEKGQTVTLRCDPISGHDNLYWYRRVMGKEIKFLLHFVKESKQDESGMPNNRFLAERTGGTYSTLKVQPAELEDSGVYFCASSPGTGANYGYTFGSGTRLTVV.

The rearrangement links TRBV18 to TRBJ2-1; D possibly corresponds to TRBD2 (5 bases). The CDR3 totals 14 residues. Per germline, CDR1 KGHSH and CDR2 LQKENI. V shed 2 bases and J shed 2 bases, with 7 bases lying between them. The CDR3 nucleotides read TGTGCCAGCTCACCAGCACTAGCCTACAATGAGCAGTTCTTC. This translates into CASSPALAYNEQFF.

This chain links TRBV19 with TRBJ2-1; 11 bases align to TRBD2. This CDR3 contains 15 residues. CDR1 is LNHDA, CDR2 SQIVND, per germline (reference sequence). V lost 7 bases, J lost 0 bases, and 2 bases stayed unmatched. The CDR3 nucleotides read TGTGCCAGTACGGGACTAGCGGCCTCCTACAATGAGCAGTTCTTC. Translated: CASTGLAASYNEQFF.

The chain uses TRBV30 and TRBJ1-2; 12 bases fit TRBD1. The J segment lost 4 bases and the V segment lost 3 bases, leaving 3 bases of the junction unmatched. CDR1 and CDR2 from the germline V gene are GTSNPN and SVGIG (reference sequence). This CDR3 has 14 amino acids. The CDR3 coding sequence is TGTGCCTGGAGGGGGACAGGGGGCTTCTATGGCTACACCTTC. Translating it yields CAWRGTGGFYGYTF.

The V call is TRBV20-1, the J call TRBJ1-1; a weak D match, TRBD1 (6 bases). The CDR3 covers 11 residues. The germline V and J ends were trimmed by 6 bases and 5 bases, with 10 bases remaining between them. Germline-derived CDR1 and CDR2 are DFQATT and SNEGSKA (reference sequence). In DNA form, the CDR3 reads TGCAGTGCGTACAGGGATACTGAAGCTTTCTTT. Its translation: CSAYRDTEAFF.

The V call is TRBV7-2, the J call TRBJ1-4; D unclear. The CDR3 consists of 15 residues. The germline gives CDR1 SGHTA, CDR2 FQGNSA. V lost 3 bases and J 5 bases, leaving 13 bases between the germline ends. This CDR3 reads CASSFYRRENEKLFF. The CDR3 DNA reads as TGTGCCAGCAGCTTCTACCGGCGGGAGAATGAAAAACTGTTTTTT.

The genes are TRBV10-3 and TRBJ2-7; a weak D match, TRBD1 (6 bases). Germline CDR1 is ENHRY and CDR2 is SYGVKD. This CDR3 spans 13 amino acids. V shed 8 bases and J shed 3 bases, with 14 bases lying between them. CDR3 sequence: CAIQTHRDYEQYF. CDR3 bases: TGTGCCATCCAGACTCACAGGGACTACGAGCAGTACTTC.

As regards this clone: This sample also contains other DNA sequences that code for the same CDR3. The chain has TRBV10-3 and TRBJ1-1; no firm D call. V lost 3 bases, J lost 5 bases, and 7 bases lay in between. CDR1 and CDR2 from the germline V gene are ENHRY and SYGVKD. CDR3 length: 12 residues. The CDR3 protein is CAISEVETEAFF. The CDR3 region has the DNA TGTGCCATCAGTGAAGTGGAGACTGAAGCTTTCTTT.

The chain carries TRBV4-1 and TRBJ2-5; 8 nucleotides line up with TRBD2. V lost 6 bases, J lost 5 bases, and 8 bases stayed unmatched. Germline V CDR1 and CDR2: MGHRA, YSYEKL. CDR3 length: 14 residues. Written as DNA, the CDR3 is TGCGCCAGCAGGGACTTAGCGGGAATTGAGACCCAGTACTTC. Encoded protein: CASRDLAGIETQYF.

This clone was seen once. The chain is built from TRBV7-2 and TRBJ2-5; D is unresolved. The germline V gene encodes CDR1 SGHTA and CDR2 FQGNSA. V lost 3 bases and J lost 5, with 7 bases in between. The CDR3 has 12 amino acids. The CDR3 region has the DNA TGTGCCAGCAGCTTGGCGGCGGAGACCCAGTACTTC. It yields the protein CASSLAAETQYF.